The clone carrying this T cell receptor (beta chain) was seen a single time. Its specificity is unknown. This entry comes from a study of T cell responses to AZD1222 COVID-19 vaccine. Study results and limitations: At study baseline, merely about 6 AZD1222 recipients were seropositive. White British donors predominated, females outnumbered males, and clonal diversity was possibly underestimated. None of the repertoires were sampled until the peak T cell response had passed.

Clones were sequenced by immunoSEQ multiplex PCR, and TCRdb holds only the in-frame ones, with some missing. Of about 75,000 clones detected, around 89% appear once; the ten largest clones hold over 8%. V was trimmed by 0 bases and J by 1 base, leaving 3 bases between them. Germline CDR1 LGHNA, CDR2 YNFKEQ. CDR3 length: 13 amino acids. This rearrangement joins TRBV4-2 to TRBJ1-1; D ambiguous. The material sequenced was peripheral blood, taken 28 days after the second dose of the MenACWY control vaccine. This sequence originates from an adult who received the MenACWY meningococcal vaccine as a control. CDR3 loop: CASSQDKNTEAFF. The CDR3 DNA reads as TGTGCCAGCAGCCAAGACAAGAACACTGAAGCTTTCTTT.